Detailed here is one T cell receptor (beta chain). The CDR3 is 17 residues long. Germline values: CDR1 MDHEN, CDR2 SYDVKM. V shed 3 bases and J 7 bases; nucleotides not matched to a gene: 9. Some clones are missing from TCRdb's copy, which holds only in-frame ones; the method was immunoSEQ multiplex PCR. This table has roughly 250,000 clones, around nine tenths appearing once. The data are from a study of blood T cell repertoires in COVID-19. Study background: Samples taken during acute and convalescent COVID-19 were collected in the United States, Italy and Spain.

Participants were aged 18 to 89 years, lived in roughly 25 US areas, and enrolled virtually. Clinical history reported by participants formed the basis on which cohorts were assigned. The TCR sequence derives from a man aged 35 to 55 who had recovered from COVID-19. Specimen: PBMCs or T cells enriched from blood (not recorded which). This chain joins TRBV28 and TRBJ2-2; the match to TRBD1 covers 12 bases. The CDR3 protein is CASSFPFGTGGRGELFF. The CDR3 region has the DNA TGTGCCAGCAGTTTCCCCTTTGGGACAGGGGGCCGCGGGGAGCTGTTTTTT.